The present entry profiles one TCR beta chain with its context. Its antigen is unknown. The ends were cut back, 8 bases at V and 0 bases at J, with 13 bases in the middle. Germline CDR1 and CDR2: MNHEY and SMNVEV (reference sequence). This CDR3 spans 14 amino acids. Treatment noted: roughly 19 received Ad26.COV2.S at low or high dose, single or two shots; 5 received placebo; per-sample allocation not given. Sampling was done on day 63 after the first vaccine or placebo injection. TCRdb's copy holds only in-frame clones and misses some; the assay was immunoSEQ multiplex PCR. The table has roughly 400,000 clones, around nine tenths seen once. This entry belongs to a study of Ad26.COV2.S vaccination and SARS-CoV-2 variants. Study at large: It was the COV1001 Ad26.COV2.S trial arm that included the donor. By the intramuscular route, Ad26.COV2.S was given once, or twice 56 days apart.

Study conclusions and caveats: Substantial response breadth was reportedly seen for spike-specific CD8+ and CD4+ T cells after vaccination. TCR breadth and depth analyses may have underestimated total T cell responses.

Sequencing was performed on peripheral blood, taken in a trial of Ad26.COV2.S vaccine versus placebo. The TCR was taken from a person aged 18-60 years who received the Ad26.COV2.S COVID-19 vaccine or a placebo. The V and J genes are TRBV27 and TRBJ1-1, with a possible D match to TRBD1 (6 bases). The CDR3 DNA reads as TGTGCCAGCTCGGACAGCCAGTTGAACACTGAAGCTTTCTTT. This translates into CASSDSQLNTEAFF.